Detailed here is one T cell receptor (beta chain). The antigen is unknown. The data belong to a study of CD8 T cells in ankylosing spondylitis. General observations from the study: The study looked at matched synovial fluid samples from ankylosing spondylitis patients. Disease-linked clones were reported to be significantly enriched there. Peripheral blood held disease-linked clones only at relatively low frequency, and these were CD8+.

TCRdb called the 5' RACE reads again in MiXCR, with one record for every CDR3 protein. The sample includes 350,000 or so distinct CDR3 sequences, roughly 14% of them seen just once. The CDR3 extends over 19 amino acids. J gave up 0 bases and V 5 bases, and 9 bases lay outside the gene matches. The receptor was isolated from a male donor with ankylosing spondylitis or in good health (not recorded which). The V and J genes are TRBV12-3 or TRBV12-4 and TRBJ2-4; 14 bases fit TRBD2. The sequenced material came from blood, either unsorted or a sorted T cell fraction (not recorded which). CDR3 region: CASSPRLAGGVLAKNIQYF. CDR3 coding DNA: TGTGCCAGCAGTCCCCGACTAGCGGGAGGGGTACTAGCCAAAAACATTCAGTACTTC.